Included here is one TCR beta chain sequence, with context. The sample is drawn from a study of technical replicates of blood from a few donors. Trimming took 6 bases from V and 2 from J; bases not matched to a gene: 7. The length of the CDR3 is 16 residues. Germline loops: CDR1 SNHLY, CDR2 FYNNEI. Clones were sequenced by immunoSEQ multiplex PCR, and TCRdb holds only the in-frame ones, with some missing. The repertoire holds just under 60,000 clones, with about 95% as singletons. V is TRBV2 and J is TRBJ2-2, with 9 bases identical to TRBD2. The source of this sequence is a human donor in good health. Some clones in this sample may be carry-over from other donors' samples. The sample consisted of PBMCs. The CDR3 DNA reads as TGTGCCAGCAGATTTGGACTAGCGAGCAACACCGGGGAGCTGTTTTTT. Its translation: CASRFGLASNTGELFF.